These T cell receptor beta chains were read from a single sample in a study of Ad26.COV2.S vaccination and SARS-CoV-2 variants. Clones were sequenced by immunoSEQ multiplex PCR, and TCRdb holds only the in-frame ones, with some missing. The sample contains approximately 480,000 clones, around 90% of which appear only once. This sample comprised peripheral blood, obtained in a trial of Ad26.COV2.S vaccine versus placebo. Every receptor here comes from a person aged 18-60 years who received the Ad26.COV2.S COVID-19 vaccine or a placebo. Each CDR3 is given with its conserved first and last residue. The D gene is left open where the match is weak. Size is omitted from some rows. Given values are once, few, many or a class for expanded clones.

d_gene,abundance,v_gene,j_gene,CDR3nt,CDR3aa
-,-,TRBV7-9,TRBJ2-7,TGTGCCAGCAGCCTCCCGCTACAGGGAATGTACGAGCAGTACTTC,CASSLPLQGMYEQYF
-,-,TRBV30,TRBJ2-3,TGTGCCTGGAGTCCCTCGCTAACTCAGTATTTT,CAWSPSLTQYF
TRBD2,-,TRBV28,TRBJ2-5,TGTGCCAGCAGTTCCGGAGCGGGAGGGATAGAGACCCAGTACTTC,CASSSGAGGIETQYF
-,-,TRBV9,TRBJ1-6,TGTGCCAGCAGCACGAGTACAGGGTTGGGGAATTCACCCCTCCACTTT,CASSTSTGLGNSPLHF
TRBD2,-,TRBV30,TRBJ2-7,TGTGCCTGGAGTTTGGGGAGCCGGGAGGGCAGGAGGTACGAGCAGTACTTC,CAWSLGSREGRRYEQYF
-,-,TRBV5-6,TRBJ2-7,TGTGCCAGCAGCTTGGACAGGGTCGGCTACGAGCAGTACTTC,CASSLDRVGYEQYF
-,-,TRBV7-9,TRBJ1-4,TGTGCCAGCAGCTTAGCGCCAGACAGGCATGAAGAACTGTTTTTT,CASSLAPDRHEELFF
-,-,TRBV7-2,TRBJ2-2,TGTGCCAGCAGCCCCGCCGGGGAGCTGTTTTTT,CASSPAGELFF
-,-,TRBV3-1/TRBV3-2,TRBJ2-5,TGTGCCAGCAGCCTCACACCCCAAGAGACCCAGTACTTC,CASSLTPQETQYF
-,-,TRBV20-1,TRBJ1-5,TGCAGTGCTAGTTCCGGGGCCTATAGCAATCAGCCCCAGCATTTT,CSASSGAYSNQPQHF
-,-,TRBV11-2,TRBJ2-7,TGTGCCAGCAGCCTGGGACACCCTCCCTACGAGCAGTACTTC,CASSLGHPPYEQYF
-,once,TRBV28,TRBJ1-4,TGTGCCAGCAAGACACGGCGGGGGACTGAAAAACTGTTTTTT,CASKTRRGTEKLFF
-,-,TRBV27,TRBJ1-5,TGTGCCAGCAGTCCCTACCAGGGTAGGTCGGGATCTCAGCCCCAGCATTTT,CASSPYQGRSGSQPQHF
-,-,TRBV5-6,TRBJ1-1,TGTGCCAGCAGTACAGCCGGAGTGGGAAGCACTGAAGCTTTCTTT,CASSTAGVGSTEAFF
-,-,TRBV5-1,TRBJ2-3,TGCGCCAGCAGCTTGAGGGGTATGGGCACAGATACGCAGTATTTT,CASSLRGMGTDTQYF
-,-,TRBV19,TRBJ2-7,TGTGCCAGTAGTCTACAGGGCACCGAATCCTACGAGCAGTACTTC,CASSLQGTESYEQYF
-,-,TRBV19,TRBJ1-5,TGTGCCAGTAGGGCACGGGTCAATCAGCCCCAGCATTTT,CASRARVNQPQHF
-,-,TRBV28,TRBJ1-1,TGTGCCAGCAAACCACAGGTAATGAACACTGAAGCTTTCTTT,CASKPQVMNTEAFF
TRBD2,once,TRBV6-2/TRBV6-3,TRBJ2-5,TGTGCCAGCAGTGACGGGACTAGCGGTAATCAAGAGACCCAGTACTTC,CASSDGTSGNQETQYF
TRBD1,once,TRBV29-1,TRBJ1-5,TGCAGCGTCGGGACAGGGATAAATCAGCCCCAGCATTTT,CSVGTGINQPQHF
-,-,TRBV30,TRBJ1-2,TGTGCCTGGAGCTCCGTCGGTCGGGCGCTCTATGGCTACACCTTC,CAWSSVGRALYGYTF
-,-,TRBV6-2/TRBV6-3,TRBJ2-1,TGTGCCAGCAGTTACGGAGTTCGCTCGACCCCACTTGAGCAGTTCTTC,CASSYGVRSTPLEQFF
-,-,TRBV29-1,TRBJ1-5,TGCAGCGCGTCGGACGGAGATGGTTTGCCCCAGCATTTT,CSASDGDGLPQHF
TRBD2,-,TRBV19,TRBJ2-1,TGTGCCAGTAGTATCCTAGCGGGAGGGGTCACCTACAATGAGCAGTTCTTC,CASSILAGGVTYNEQFF
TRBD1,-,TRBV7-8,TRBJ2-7,TGTGCCAGCAGCTACCGACAGGGGTCGGTCCACGAGCAGTACTTC,CASSYRQGSVHEQYF
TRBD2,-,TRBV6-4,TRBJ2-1,TGTGCCAGCAGTGTCGGTAGCGGGATTGGGGATGAGCAGTTCTTC,CASSVGSGIGDEQFF
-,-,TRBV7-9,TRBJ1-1,TGTGCCAGCAGCTCCCTGGACGGAAACACTGAAGCTTTCTTT,CASSSLDGNTEAFF
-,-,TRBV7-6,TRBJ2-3,TGTGCCAGCAGCTTACAAGCGACAAGCACAGATACGCAGTATTTT,CASSLQATSTDTQYF